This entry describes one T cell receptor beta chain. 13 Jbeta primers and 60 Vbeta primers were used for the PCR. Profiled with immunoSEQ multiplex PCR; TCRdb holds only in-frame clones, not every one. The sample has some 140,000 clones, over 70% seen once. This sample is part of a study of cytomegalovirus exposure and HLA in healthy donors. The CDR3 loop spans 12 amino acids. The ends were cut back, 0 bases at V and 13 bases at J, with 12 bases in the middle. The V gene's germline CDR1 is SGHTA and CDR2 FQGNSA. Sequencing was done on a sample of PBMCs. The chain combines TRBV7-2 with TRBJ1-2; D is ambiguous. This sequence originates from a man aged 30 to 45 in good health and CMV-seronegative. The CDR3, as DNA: TGTGCCAGCAGCTTAGCGGCCGGGGTGCTCACCTTC. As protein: CASSLAAGVLTF.